The 29 T cell receptor beta chains below were found in one sample sequenced in a study of blood T cell dynamics during melanoma immunotherapy. Profiled with immunoSEQ multiplex PCR; TCRdb holds only in-frame clones, not every one. Of 15,000 or so clones in the sample, about 81% were seen once. Time point in this sample: pre-treatment baseline. Sequencing was performed on blood, taken from a patient treated with checkpoint blockade. Source of these receptors: a human donor with melanoma.

This chain joins TRBV5-1 and TRBJ1-1, with TRBD1 matching over 7 bases. The CDR3 contains 15 residues. Germline V gene lookup returns CDR1 SGHRS and CDR2 YFSETQ. V shed 0 bases and J 4 bases; nucleotides not matched to a gene: 6. The CDR3 protein is CASSLGQGISTEAFF. In DNA, the CDR3 is TGCGCCAGCAGCTTGGGACAGGGCATCAGCACTGAAGCTTTCTTT.

The chain combines TRBV15 with TRBJ2-6; D not resolved. CDR1 is LNHNV and CDR2 is YYDKDF in the germline V gene (reference sequence). The CDR3 spans 14 residues. V lost 5 bases and J 4 bases, leaving 9 bases between the germline ends. The CDR3 region has the DNA TGTGCCACCAGCCTAACTTGGGGGGCCAACGTCCTGACTTTC. This encodes CATSLTWGANVLTF.

The chain recombines TRBV5-6 with TRBJ1-5; 7 bases map to TRBD1. The V gene's germline CDR1 is SGHDT and CDR2 YYEEEE. The CDR3 sequence is 19 residues long. Unmatched junction bases numbered 17, after V lost 4 bases and J lost 1 base. The CDR3 is CASSTRQGLFGRSNQPQHF. CDR3 DNA sequence: TGTGCCAGCAGCACAAGACAGGGACTATTCGGGAGGAGCAATCAGCCCCAGCATTTT.

The rearrangement links TRBV5-4 to TRBJ2-2, with D perhaps TRBD1 (6 bases). Per the germline V gene, CDR1 is SGHNT and CDR2 is YYREEE (reference sequence). This CDR3 is built from 12 residues. Trimming shortened V by 4 bases and J by 6 bases, and 7 bases separated the two germline ends. CDR3 in amino acids: CASSQGPGELFF. CDR3 DNA: TGTGCCAGCAGCCAGGGGCCCGGGGAGCTGTTTTTT.

This chain links TRBV9 with TRBJ2-2; 7 bases match TRBD1. V lost 0 bases, J lost 3 bases, and 8 bases stayed unmatched. The CDR3 length is 17 residues. CDR1 is SGDLS and CDR2 is YYNGEE in the germline V gene. CDR3 amino acids: CASSVVKTGSDTGELFF. The CDR3 DNA reads TGTGCCAGCAGCGTAGTGAAGACAGGGTCCGACACCGGGGAGCTGTTTTTT.

The count of this clone is one. This chain connects TRBV29-1 to TRBJ2-7; the D gene could be TRBD1 or TRBD2 (5 bases each). From germline, CDR1 is SQVTM and CDR2 ANQGSEA. Trimming took off 6 bases at V and 9 bases at J, with 24 bases between the two ends. This CDR3 spans 14 amino acids. CDR3 sequence: CSVPYSGTIKGQYF. CDR3 DNA sequence: TGCAGCGTCCCGTATTCCGGGACCATTAAGGGGCAGTACTTC.

Only one count was recorded for this clone. The V call is TRBV11-3, the J call TRBJ2-1, with 7 bases aligning to TRBD1. Germline values: CDR1 SGHNT, CDR2 YENEEA. The CDR3 length is 15 residues. V shed 5 bases, J shed 0 bases, and the junction held 4 bases outside the gene matches. This chain's CDR3 is CASSPDRASYNEQFF. DNA of the CDR3: TGTGCCAGCAGCCCTGACAGGGCCTCCTACAATGAGCAGTTCTTC.

This rearrangement joins TRBV6-1 to TRBJ1-6, with 9 positions matching TRBD1. This CDR3 is built from 15 residues. Germline values: CDR1 MNHNS, CDR2 SASEGT. The junction had 7 bases not matched to a gene; V was cut back by 7 bases and J by 6 bases. This CDR3 reads CASITGQGVNSPLHF. The CDR3 nucleotides read TGTGCCAGCATCACGGGACAGGGCGTTAATTCACCCCTCCACTTT.

The rearrangement links TRBV19 to TRBJ2-4; D ambiguous. The V end was cut by 5 bases, the J end by 9 bases, with 14 bases between. This CDR3 region has 13 residues. Germline V gene sequence: CDR1 LNHDA, CDR2 SQIVND (reference sequence). The CDR3 DNA is TGTGCCAGTAGTTCAAGGACGCTGAGCATTCAGTACTTC. Its translation: CASSSRTLSIQYF.

The chain joins TRBV10-3 to TRBJ1-6; possible D gene TRBD1, 5 bases. Between the trimmed V and J ends, which lost 9 bases and 6 bases, there was a span of 15 bases. Germline V gene sequence: CDR1 ENHRY, CDR2 SYGVKD. This CDR3 contains 14 residues. This CDR3 reads CAIGPGTLNSPLHF. Written as DNA, the CDR3 is TGTGCCATAGGACCCGGGACGCTTAATTCACCCCTCCACTTT.

The CDR3 bases are TGTGCCAGCAGCTTGGCAATTAATAGCAATCAGCCCCAGCATTTT. Translation: CASSLAINSNQPQHF. J is TRBJ1-5 and V is TRBV5-6; D not certain. The length of the CDR3 is 15 residues. V lost 0 bases to trimming and J lost 0 bases, with 7 bases between them. CDR1 SGHDT and CDR2 YYEEEE come from the germline V gene.

The chain carries TRBV7-6 and TRBJ2-5; D is tentatively TRBD1 or TRBD2 (7 bases each). The V and J ends lost 8 bases and 0 bases respectively, with 19 bases between them. The CDR3 totals 16 residues. The germline CDR1 and CDR2 sequences are SGHVS and FNYEAQ. The DNA of the CDR3 is TGTGCCAGCCAGGGGGAGGGGGCGAGGTACCAAGAGACCCAGTACTTC. Its translation is CASQGEGARYQETQYF.

The chain carries TRBV5-1 and TRBJ1-3; D gene uncertain. CDR1 and CDR2 (germline): SGHRS, YFSETQ. Trimming shortened V by 0 bases and J by 1 base, and 8 bases separated the two germline ends. The CDR3 has 15 amino acids. The CDR3 DNA reads as TGCGCCAGCAGCTTGGCCCCGGGGTCTGGAAACACCATATATTTT. Amino acid sequence: CASSLAPGSGNTIYF.

The chain carries TRBV7-9 and TRBJ2-2; possible D gene TRBD1, 6 bases. The germline gives CDR1 SEHNR, CDR2 FQNEAQ (reference sequence). The CDR3 loop spans 15 amino acids. V lost 1 base and J lost 4, with 10 bases in between. This chain's CDR3 is CASSLGAGVTGELFF. CDR3 sequence (DNA): TGTGCCAGCAGCTTAGGGGCAGGGGTCACCGGGGAGCTGTTTTTT. The entire variable domain, with the rest obtained from reference TRBV7-9 and TRBJ2-2, is as follows: DTGVSQNPRHKITKRGQNVTFRCDPISEHNRLYWYRQTLGQGPEFLTYFQNEAQLEKSRLLSDRFSAERPKGSFSTLEIQRTEQGDSAMYLCASSLGAGVTGELFFGEGSRLTVL.

This rearrangement joins TRBV28 to TRBJ2-1; 9 bases map to TRBD2. Trimming took 7 bases from V and 0 from J; bases not matched to a gene: 7. Germline CDR1 is MDHEN and CDR2 is SYDVKM. The CDR3 totals 16 residues. CDR3 nucleotide sequence: TGTGCCAGCAAGAGCGGGAGGTCGGACTCCTACAATGAGCAGTTCTTC. Protein: CASKSGRSDSYNEQFF.

Only a few counts were recorded for this clone. J is TRBJ1-2 and V is TRBV19; 9 bases line up with TRBD1. J was trimmed by 7 bases and V by 6 bases; bases with no gene match: 6. The CDR3 has 13 amino acids. In germline, CDR1 is LNHDA, CDR2 SQIVND (reference sequence). DNA for the CDR3: TGTGCCAGTAGAACACAGGGGGCGATTGGCTACACCTTC. As protein: CASRTQGAIGYTF.

This chain links TRBV18 with TRBJ1-1; D may be TRBD1 (6 bases). Germline lookup yields CDR1 KGHSH and CDR2 LQKENI. The CDR3 loop spans 17 amino acids. V lost 1 base to trimming and J lost 1 base, with 16 bases between them. As DNA, the CDR3 is TGTGCCAGCTCACCACTCTCTGGGGGACAATGGAACACTGAAGCTTTCTTT. It is translated as CASSPLSGGQWNTEAFF.

V is TRBV6-6 and J is TRBJ1-1; the match to TRBD1 covers 8 bases. Germline-derived CDR1 and CDR2 are MNHNY and SVGAGI (reference sequence). This CDR3 is 16 amino acids long. V trimming: 2 bases; J trimming: 3 bases; junction bases outside the gene matches: 8. The chain's CDR3 is CASSYPWQGADTEAFF. The CDR3 nucleotides read TGTGCCAGCAGTTACCCGTGGCAGGGGGCGGACACTGAAGCTTTCTTT.

This sequence joins TRBV5-4 and TRBJ2-7; 7 bases are a match to TRBD1. V lost 4 bases and J lost 1; bases outside the gene matches: 2. Germline lookup yields CDR1 SGHNT and CDR2 YYREEE (reference sequence). This CDR3 comprises 13 residues. CDR3 loop: CASSPRGSYEQYF. The CDR3 DNA is TGTGCCAGCAGCCCCAGGGGGTCCTACGAGCAGTACTTC.

The V and J genes are TRBV6-5 and TRBJ2-5, with D tentatively TRBD2 (6 bases). The CDR3 sequence is 15 residues long. In germline, CDR1 is MNHEY, CDR2 SVGAGI. V was trimmed by 4 bases and J by 5 bases, leaving 17 bases between them. The CDR3 here is CASSSRGKGLETQYF. In DNA, the CDR3 is TGTGCCAGCAGTTCACGGGGGAAGGGGCTGGAGACCCAGTACTTC.

V usage is TRBV5-5 and J usage is TRBJ1-4; D remains ambiguous. V was trimmed by 4 bases and J by 4 bases, leaving 14 bases between them. CDR1 is SGHKS and CDR2 is YYEKEE in the germline V gene (reference sequence). This CDR3 is 15 amino acids long. The CDR3 DNA reads as TGTGCCAGCAGCCCCGACCTTGTACGTAATGAAAAACTGTTTTTT. This gives the protein CASSPDLVRNEKLFF.

This sequence joins TRBV5-1 and TRBJ2-2; 8 nucleotides line up with TRBD1. The CDR3 extends over 16 amino acids. Germline CDR1 SGHRS, CDR2 YFSETQ. With V trimmed by 3 bases and J by 4 bases, 8 bases remained unmatched. CDR3 protein: CASSSGDRGGTGELFF. The CDR3 DNA follows: TGCGCCAGCAGCTCCGGAGACAGGGGAGGCACCGGGGAGCTGTTTTTT.

CDR3 DNA sequence: TGTGCCAGCAGCGGCGGACAGACCAGGAATGAAAAACTGTTTTTT. This translates into CASSGGQTRNEKLFF. The chain employs TRBV9 and TRBJ1-4, with a weak D call TRBD1 (6 bases). The CDR3 runs 15 residues. Germline V gives CDR1 SGDLS, CDR2 YYNGEE. V lost 3 bases and J lost 5, with 14 bases in between.

This clone was counted between two and nine times. The rearrangement uses TRBV7-9 and TRBJ2-3; D gene uncertain. Per germline, CDR1 SEHNR and CDR2 FQNEAQ (reference sequence). The germline V and J ends were trimmed by 1 base and 5 bases, with 13 bases remaining between them. The CDR3 runs 15 residues. The CDR3 sequence: CASSLGRTLLDTQYF. DNA of the CDR3: TGTGCCAGCAGCTTAGGGCGGACCCTCCTAGATACGCAGTATTTT.

The chain carries TRBV5-4 and TRBJ2-7; 11 bases line up with TRBD1. In germline, CDR1 is SGHNT, CDR2 YYREEE (reference sequence). CDR3 length equals 15 residues. The ends lost 4 bases at V and 9 bases at J; junction bases unmatched: 12. CDR3 DNA sequence: TGTGCCAGCAGCCATCCGGACAGGGGGCGTGGGACGCAGTACTTC. Amino acid sequence: CASSHPDRGRGTQYF.

This clone occurred a few times. The rearrangement uses TRBV19 and TRBJ1-2, with 9 bases matching TRBD1. The CDR3 consists of 12 residues. J lost 11 bases, V lost 3 bases, and 4 bases had no gene match. Germline CDR1 is LNHDA and CDR2 is SQIVND (reference sequence). The CDR3 is CASSIRDREYTF. In DNA form, the CDR3 reads TGTGCCAGTAGTATCCGGGACAGGGAATACACCTTC.

The chain joins TRBV27 to TRBJ2-7; D might be TRBD2 (6 bases). V was trimmed by 3 bases and J by 0 bases, leaving 15 bases between them. The CDR3 extends over 16 amino acids. CDR1 and CDR2 (germline): MNHEY, SMNVEV (reference sequence). Written as DNA, the CDR3 is TGTGCCAGCAGTTTGGGTGGGGGACTCCACTCCTACGAGCAGTACTTC. This gives the protein CASSLGGGLHSYEQYF.

The rearrangement uses TRBV7-8 and TRBJ2-2; D is unresolved. V was pared by 2 bases and J by 1 base, with 8 bases between. In germline, CDR1 is SGHVS, CDR2 FQNEAQ. This CDR3 spans 15 amino acids. The CDR3 DNA sequence: TGTGCCAGCAGCTTAATACAGAAGAACACCGGGGAGCTGTTTTTT. Its translation: CASSLIQKNTGELFF. Combining the CDR3 with reference TRBV7-8 and TRBJ2-2 gives the whole variable domain GAGVSQSPRYKVAKRGQDVALRCDPISGHVSLFWYQQALGQGPEFLTYFQNEAQLDKSGLPSDRFFAERPEGSVSTLKIQRTQQEDSAVYLCASSLIQKNTGELFFGEGSRLTVL.

This rearrangement joins TRBV7-2 to TRBJ1-1, with D perhaps TRBD1 (6 bases). The CDR3 covers 14 residues. The V and J ends lost 1 base and 2 bases respectively, with 8 bases between them. Germline values: CDR1 SGHTA, CDR2 FQGNSA. The chain's CDR3 is CASSLGRGNTEAFF. The CDR3 DNA reads as TGTGCCAGCAGCTTAGGCAGGGGAAACACTGAAGCTTTCTTT.